The rows below give T cell receptor beta chains drawn from one sample of a study of blood T cell repertoires in COVID-19. Assay used: immunoSEQ multiplex PCR; TCRdb lists only in-frame clones, some missing. The table lists over 85,000 clones, 80% to 90% of them singletons. Sequenced: peripheral blood. The receptors were gathered from a woman aged 60-75 years with acute or convalescent COVID-19. CDR3s include the opening cysteine and the closing phenylalanine or tryptophan. A D gene is named only where the DNA matches it firmly. The size field is filled for only some rows; it gives once, few, many or a size class.

CDR3aa	CDR3nt	v_gene	j_gene	d_gene	abundance
CATTPGQQGFSGYTF	TGTGCCACCACGCCGGGTCAACAGGGCTTTAGTGGCTACACCTTC	TRBV19	TRBJ1-2	.	.
CASSEMDGYTF	TGTGCCAGTAGTGAGATGGATGGCTACACCTTC	TRBV19	TRBJ1-2	.	.
CASSILGNTEAFF	TGTGCCAGTAGTATTCTAGGGAACACTGAAGCTTTCTTT	TRBV19	TRBJ1-1	.	few
CASSIRGYEQYF	TGTGCCAGCAGCATCCGGGGCTACGAGCAGTACTTC	TRBV7-9	TRBJ2-7	.	.
CASSLGQVGEAFF	TGTGCCAGCAGCCTCGGACAGGTTGGTGAAGCTTTCTTT	TRBV3-1/TRBV3-2	TRBJ1-1	TRBD1	.
CAISDGRGPYGYTF	TGTGCCATCAGTGATGGAAGGGGGCCCTATGGCTACACCTTC	TRBV10-3	TRBJ1-2	TRBD1	.
CASSPGQGGNYGYTF	TGCGCCAGCAGCCCCGGACAGGGGGGTAACTATGGCTACACCTTC	TRBV4-1	TRBJ1-2	TRBD1	once
CSVGDTPMALHF	TGCAGCGTTGGGGACACCCCTATGGCCCTCCACTTT	TRBV29-1	TRBJ1-6	.	medium-sized
CASSQAGGGTGELFF	TGTGCCAGCAGCCAAGCTGGGGGGGGGACCGGGGAGCTGTTTTTT	TRBV3-1/TRBV3-2	TRBJ2-2	TRBD2	.
CASSENWGTGYSPLHF	TGCGCCAGCAGTGAAAACTGGGGGACAGGCTATTCACCCCTCCACTTT	TRBV23-1	TRBJ1-6	TRBD1	.
CASSQGVVPLSGQGFSNQPQHF	TGTGCCAGCAGCCAAGGCGTAGTTCCCCTGTCGGGACAGGGATTCAGCAATCAGCCCCAGCATTTT	TRBV3-1/TRBV3-2	TRBJ1-5	TRBD1	.
CARGRLNTEAFF	TGTGCCAGGGGCAGATTGAACACTGAAGCTTTCTTT	TRBV30	TRBJ1-1	.	.
CASSYSTGGYTF	TGTGCCAGCAGTTACTCTACAGGGGGCTACACCTTC	TRBV6-5	TRBJ1-2	.	.
CASSFSRGGSNIQYF	TGTGCCAGCAGCTTTTCGAGGGGGGGCTCTAACATTCAGTACTTC	TRBV7-9	TRBJ2-4	.	.
CASSGTSGYQETQYF	TGTGCCAGCAGTGGGACTAGCGGGTACCAAGAGACCCAGTACTTC	TRBV6-2/TRBV6-3	TRBJ2-5	TRBD2	.
CASSLDRGTGYGYTF	TGTGCCAGTAGTTTGGACCGTGGTACAGGTTATGGCTACACCTTC	TRBV19	TRBJ1-2	.	few
CASSGTGERQPQHF	TGTGCCAGCAGCGGCACAGGGGAGCGTCAGCCCCAGCATTTT	TRBV2	TRBJ1-5	TRBD1	.
CASASGGYQETQYF	TGTGCCAGTGCTAGCGGGGGATACCAAGAGACCCAGTACTTC	TRBV19	TRBJ2-5	TRBD2	.
CASRQGDQPQHF	TGTGCCAGCAGACAGGGTGATCAGCCCCAGCATTTT	TRBV6-5	TRBJ1-5	.	.
CASSQRTGSAYEQYF	TGTGCCAGCAGCCAAAGGACAGGATCCGCCTACGAGCAGTACTTC	TRBV4-2	TRBJ2-7	TRBD1	few
CATRGLAGLTGELFF	TGTGCCACCCGAGGACTAGCGGGGTTAACCGGGGAGCTGTTTTTT	TRBV6-6	TRBJ2-2	TRBD2	once
CASSVDLTDYGYTF	TGTGCCAGCAGCGTAGATTTGACTGATTATGGCTACACCTTC	TRBV9	TRBJ1-2	.	.
CASSSTRGQGKTQYF	TGTGCCAGCAGTTCCACTAGGGGGCAGGGAAAGACCCAGTACTTC	TRBV11-2	TRBJ2-5	TRBD1	.
CATSETRQGTDEQYF	TGTGCCACCAGTGAAACTAGACAGGGTACCGACGAGCAGTACTTC	TRBV24-1	TRBJ2-7	TRBD1	.